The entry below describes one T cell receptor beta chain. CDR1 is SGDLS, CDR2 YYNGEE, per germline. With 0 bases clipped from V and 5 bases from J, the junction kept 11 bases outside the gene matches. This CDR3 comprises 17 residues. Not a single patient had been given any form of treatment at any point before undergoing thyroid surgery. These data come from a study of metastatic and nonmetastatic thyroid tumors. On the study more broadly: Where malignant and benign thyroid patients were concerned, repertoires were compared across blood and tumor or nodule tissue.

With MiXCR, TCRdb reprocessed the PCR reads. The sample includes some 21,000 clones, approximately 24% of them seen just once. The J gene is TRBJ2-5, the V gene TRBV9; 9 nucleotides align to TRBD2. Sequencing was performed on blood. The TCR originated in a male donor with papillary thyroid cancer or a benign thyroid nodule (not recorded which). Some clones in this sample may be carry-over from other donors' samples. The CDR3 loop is CASSVVCAGGPGETQYF. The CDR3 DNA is TGTGCCAGCAGCGTAGTTTGTGCGGGAGGGCCTGGGGAGACCCAGTACTTC.